One and the same sample provided the 18 T cell receptor beta chains below, sequenced in a study of cytomegalovirus exposure and HLA in healthy donors. The PCR made use of 60 Vbeta and 13 Jbeta primers. Sequenced by immunoSEQ multiplex PCR; TCRdb stores in-frame clones only, minus some. The sample data list about 170,000 clones. Sequencing input: PBMCs. The source is a woman under 30 in good health and CMV-seropositive.

The CDR3 region has the DNA TGTGCCAGCAGCAGACGACAGGGGAACTACGAGCAGTACTTC. Its protein is CASSRRQGNYEQYF. The chain joins TRBV11-3 to TRBJ2-5; TRBD1 aligns across 8 bases. TRBJ2-7 explains the end of the DNA better; the J call may be wrong. This CDR3 contains 14 residues. From germline, CDR1 is SGHNT and CDR2 YENEEA.

V usage is TRBV6-5 and J usage is TRBJ2-1; tentatively, D is TRBD2 (6 bases). This CDR3 has 12 amino acids. Trimming pared 5 bases from V and 8 bases from J, leaving 10 bases between. Per germline, CDR1 MNHEY and CDR2 SVGAGI. The CDR3 spells CASSPPSDEQFF. DNA of the CDR3: TGTGCCAGCAGTCCTCCTAGCGATGAGCAGTTCTTC.

V is TRBV5-1 and J is TRBJ2-1; D unclear. Per the germline V gene, CDR1 is SGHRS and CDR2 is YFSETQ. Deletions cut 4 bases from V and 6 bases from J, with 14 bases between. This CDR3 spans 14 amino acids. Here the CDR3 reads CASSTNSPRNEQFF. As DNA, the CDR3 is TGCGCCAGCAGCACAAATTCCCCCCGCAATGAGCAGTTCTTC.

This chain uses TRBV27 with TRBJ1-3; 7 bases are shared with TRBD1. This CDR3 contains 14 residues. The germline gives CDR1 MNHEY, CDR2 SMNVEV (reference sequence). With V trimmed by 6 bases and J by 0 bases, 2 bases remained unmatched. As DNA, the CDR3 is TGTGCCAGCAGGTCAGGGGGCTCTGGAAACACCATATATTTT. Its protein is CASRSGGSGNTIYF.

The chain recombines TRBV27 with TRBJ2-2; D might be TRBD2 (6 bases). This CDR3 has 15 amino acids. Deletions cut 3 bases from V and 6 bases from J, with 14 bases between. Germline assignment: CDR1 MNHEY and CDR2 SMNVEV (reference sequence). CDR3 nucleotides: TGTGCCAGCAGTTTCGGGGGAATCAAAGCCGGGGAGCTGTTTTTT. This translates into CASSFGGIKAGELFF.

The chain is built from TRBV6-1 and TRBJ1-2; 8 nucleotides agree with TRBD1. CDR3 size: 15 residues. V lost 9 bases, J lost 4 bases, and 13 bases stayed unmatched. Germline CDR1 MNHNS, CDR2 SASEGT. The CDR3 DNA reads TGTGCCAGTTCTAGCCGGGACAGGCGTCCCTATGGCTACACCTTC. This translates into CASSSRDRRPYGYTF.

The chain employs TRBV6-1 and TRBJ2-2, with 13 bases matching TRBD2. The germline gives CDR1 MNHNS, CDR2 SASEGT. With 6 bases clipped from V and 5 bases from J, the junction kept 3 bases outside the gene matches. The CDR3 consists of 15 residues. The CDR3 region has the DNA TGTGCCAGCAGACCGGGACTAGCGGGAACCGGGGAGCTGTTTTTT. Translated: CASRPGLAGTGELFF.

J is TRBJ1-2 and V is TRBV2; 9 bases are shared with TRBD1. Trimming took 8 bases from V and 8 from J; bases not matched to a gene: 9. Germline CDR1 is SNHLY and CDR2 is FYNNEI. CDR3 length equals 13 residues. The CDR3 region is CASGTGYRGGYTF. As DNA, the CDR3 is TGTGCCAGCGGGACAGGGTATCGAGGGGGCTACACCTTC.

V and J are TRBV5-1 and TRBJ1-1, with D tentatively TRBD1 (5 bases). The V end lost 2 bases, the J end lost 8 bases, and 10 bases lay between the germline ends. The CDR3 covers 12 residues. The V gene's germline CDR1 is SGHRS and CDR2 YFSETQ. Here the CDR3 DNA reads TGCGCCAGCAGCTTCTCCCGGGGGGAAGCTTTCTTT. Protein: CASSFSRGEAFF.

The chain couples TRBV5-1 to TRBJ1-4; the match to TRBD1 covers 8 bases. J was trimmed by 5 bases and V by 0 bases; bases with no gene match: 6. CDR1 and CDR2 (germline): SGHRS, YFSETQ. This CDR3 is 16 amino acids long. CDR3 sequence: CASSLDTGGVNEKLFF. The CDR3 DNA follows: TGCGCCAGCAGCTTGGATACAGGGGGAGTAAATGAAAAACTGTTTTTT.

The chain combines TRBV2 with TRBJ1-1, with TRBD1 matching 10 bases. The CDR3 has 16 amino acids. Trimming cost V 2 bases and J 7 bases; bases outside gene matches: 10. The germline V gene encodes CDR1 SNHLY and CDR2 FYNNEI. In DNA, the CDR3 is TGTGCCAGCAGTGAAACCCCGGGACAGGGGAGCGATGAAGCTTTCTTT. Protein sequence: CASSETPGQGSDEAFF.

The genes are TRBV19 and TRBJ2-1; 9 bases are shared with TRBD1. With 7 bases clipped from V and 3 bases from J, the junction kept 4 bases outside the gene matches. The CDR3 has 14 residues. Per germline, CDR1 LNHDA and CDR2 SQIVND (reference sequence). The CDR3 DNA sequence: TGTGCCAGTAACCCGGGACAGGGCTACAATGAGCAGTTCTTC. It is translated as CASNPGQGYNEQFF. The whole variable domain, remainder taken from reference TRBV19 and TRBJ2-1, is DGGITQSPKYLFRKEGQNVTLSCEQNLNHDAMYWYRQDPGQGLRLIYYSQIVNDFQKGDIAEGYSVSREKKESFPLTVTSAQKNPTAFYLCASNPGQGYNEQFFGPGTRLTVL.

V and J are TRBV10-3 and TRBJ2-1; tentatively, D is TRBD2 (5 bases). From germline, CDR1 is ENHRY and CDR2 SYGVKD. V lost 10 bases to trimming and J lost 8 bases, with 15 bases between them. The CDR3 consists of 12 residues. The CDR3 here is CATLASRDEQFF. As DNA, the CDR3 is TGTGCCACCTTAGCCTCGAGGGATGAGCAGTTCTTC.

The genes are TRBV10-3 and TRBJ2-1; 8 nucleotides agree with TRBD1. The V gene end was trimmed by 3 bases and the J gene end by 8 bases; junction bases not matched to a gene: 3. The CDR3 is 13 amino acids. The germline V gene encodes CDR1 ENHRY and CDR2 SYGVKD. CDR3 sequence: CAISDQDRDEQFF. As DNA, the CDR3 is TGTGCCATCAGTGATCAGGACAGGGATGAGCAGTTCTTC.

This chain connects TRBV18 to TRBJ1-2; no definite D call. CDR3 size: 14 residues. V lost 4 bases and J 3 bases, leaving 12 bases between the germline ends. The germline CDR1 and CDR2 sequences are KGHSH and LQKENI. The CDR3 sequence is CASSQAGIHYGYTF. In DNA, the CDR3 is TGTGCCAGCTCACAGGCGGGAATTCACTATGGCTACACCTTC. Using reference TRBV18 and TRBJ1-2 for the parts outside the CDR3, the full variable domain is NAGVMQNPRHLVRRRGQEARLRCSPMKGHSHVYWYRQLPEEGLKFMVYLQKENIIDESGMPKERFSAEFPKEGPSILRIQQVVRGDSAAYFCASSQAGIHYGYTFGSGTRLTVV.

This chain uses TRBV7-6 with TRBJ2-1; 10 nucleotides align to TRBD2. The CDR3 sequence is 15 residues long. V shed 4 bases and J 8 bases; nucleotides not matched to a gene: 8. Germline CDR1 reads SGHVS; CDR2 reads FNYEAQ. This CDR3 reads CASSSTSGIKHEQFF. CDR3 nucleotides: TGTGCCAGCAGCTCCACTAGCGGGATTAAGCATGAGCAGTTCTTC. Drawing the rest from reference TRBV7-6 and TRBJ2-1, the complete variable domain is GAGVSQSPRYKVTKRGQDVALRCDPISGHVSLYWYRQALGQGPEFLTYFNYEAQQDKSGLPNDRFSAERPEGSISTLTIQRTEQRDSAMYRCASSSTSGIKHEQFFGPGTRLTVL.

This rearrangement joins TRBV5-6 to TRBJ2-1; TRBD2 is a possible D gene (5 bases). V dropped 5 bases and J dropped 0 bases, with 12 bases sitting between them. Germline V gene data show CDR1 as SGHDT and CDR2 as YYEEEE. The CDR3 spans 15 residues. The CDR3 reads CASRDGLSSYNEQFF. The DNA of the CDR3 is TGTGCCAGCAGGGACGGACTTTCCTCCTACAATGAGCAGTTCTTC. The complete variable domain, with remaining parts taken from reference TRBV5-6 and TRBJ2-1, reads DAGVTQSPTHLIKTRGQQVTLRCSPKSGHDTVSWYQQALGQGPQFIFQYYEEEERQRGNFPDRFSGHQFPNYSSELNVNALLLGDSALYLCASRDGLSSYNEQFFGPGTRLTVL.

The V call is TRBV18, the J call TRBJ2-5; TRBD1 agrees at 9 bases. The J call may be faulty, since TRBJ2-7 better matches the DNA end. The germline V gene encodes CDR1 KGHSH and CDR2 LQKENI. This CDR3 is built from 15 residues. This CDR3 reads CASFAPGQGLGEQYF. In nucleotides, the CDR3 is TGTGCCAGCTTCGCCCCGGGACAGGGTTTAGGCGAGCAGTACTTC.